Presented here are 23 T cell receptor beta chains from one specimen sequenced in a study of blood T cell repertoires in COVID-19. Profiling relied on immunoSEQ multiplex PCR, and the TCRdb table lists in-frame clones only, not all of them. Found here are a few hundred thousand clones, 89% of them singletons; the top ten hold 0.85% to 0.95%. Sequencing was carried out using peripheral blood. Receptors were obtained from a woman in her 40s who had recovered from COVID-19.

The V and J genes are TRBV11-1 and TRBJ2-7, with 8 bases that match TRBD2. Germline CDR1 and CDR2: SGHAT and FQDESV (reference sequence). V was pared by 1 base and J by 3 bases, with 5 bases of the junction left unmatched. CDR3 length: 15 amino acids. The DNA of the CDR3 is TGTGCCAGCAGCTTAGGTGCAGCGGGAGTCTACGAGCAGTACTTC. It yields the protein CASSLGAAGVYEQYF.

The CDR3 bases are TGTGCCAGCTCACCATACCCTAGCGGGAGCTACGAGCAGTACTTC. This sequence encodes CASSPYPSGSYEQYF. This rearrangement joins TRBV18 to TRBJ2-7; 10 bases align to TRBD2. V dropped 2 bases and J dropped 3; count of bases not matched to a gene: 4. The length of the CDR3 is 15 residues. Germline V gene sequence: CDR1 KGHSH, CDR2 LQKENI.

The chain couples TRBV29-1 to TRBJ1-1, with TRBD1 matching 8 bases. V was clipped by 1 base and J by 1 base; unmatched bases: 5. This CDR3 has 15 residues. Germline V gives CDR1 SQVTM, CDR2 ANQGSEA. The CDR3 region is CSVEAITGGNTEAFF. The CDR3 DNA sequence: TGCAGCGTTGAAGCGATCACAGGGGGGAACACTGAAGCTTTCTTT.

The V call is TRBV18, the J call TRBJ2-5, with D possibly matching TRBD1 (5 bases). Between the trimmed V and J ends, which lost 3 bases and 5 bases, there was a span of 16 bases. In germline, CDR1 is KGHSH, CDR2 LQKENI. The CDR3 covers 15 residues. Here the CDR3 reads CASSPRADSQETQYF. The CDR3 DNA reads TGTGCCAGCTCACCCCGGGCTGACAGCCAGGAGACCCAGTACTTC.

The chain employs TRBV10-3 and TRBJ2-1; D is ambiguous. CDR3 size: 12 residues. In germline, CDR1 is ENHRY, CDR2 SYGVKD. The V end lost 5 bases, the J end lost 7 bases, and 9 bases lay between the germline ends. The CDR3 sequence: CAISLPGNEQFF. For the CDR3, the DNA is TGTGCCATCAGTCTCCCCGGTAATGAGCAGTTCTTC.

The CDR3 protein is CASSQSYTGTSGYNEQFF. Here the CDR3 DNA reads TGTGCCAGCAGCCAATCTTACACCGGGACTAGCGGCTACAATGAGCAGTTCTTC. The chain carries TRBV3-1 (or the pseudogene TRBV3-2) and TRBJ2-1, with 11 bases matching TRBD2. Germline assignment: CDR1 LGHDT and CDR2 YNNKEL (reference sequence). The CDR3 runs to 18 residues. V shed 2 bases, J shed 3 bases, and the junction held 9 bases outside the gene matches.

Written as DNA, the CDR3 is TGTGCCAGCAGCTTAGTTGGGGCAGCGGGAGAGACCCAGTACTTC. The encoded protein is CASSLVGAAGETQYF. The chain recombines TRBV7-7 with TRBJ2-5, with D possibly being TRBD2 (6 bases). CDR3 length equals 15 residues. With 1 base removed from V and 4 bases from J, the gap between germline ends came to 13 bases. Germline CDR1 and CDR2: SSHAT and FNYEAQ (reference sequence).

J is TRBJ2-3 and V is TRBV6-7, with 14 bases aligning to TRBD2. TRBV6-7 falls under the ORF class, with uncertain function. CDR3 size: 19 residues. With 6 bases clipped from V and 4 bases from J, the junction kept 15 bases outside the gene matches. CDR3 sequence: CASRTGTSGSDGWADTQYF. Here the CDR3 DNA reads TGTGCCAGCAGAACCGGGACTAGCGGGAGTGATGGGTGGGCAGATACGCAGTATTTT.

The J gene is TRBJ1-4, the V gene TRBV6-6; tentative D call: TRBD1 (5 bases). The CDR3 is 13 amino acids. The germline V and J ends were trimmed by 8 bases and 6 bases, with 13 bases remaining between them. CDR1 is MNHNY, CDR2 SVGAGI, per germline (reference sequence). CDR3 nucleotide sequence: TGTGCCAGCGAGATGCGGGGGGATGAAAAACTGTTTTTT. Translation gives CASEMRGDEKLFF.

The chain has TRBV27 and TRBJ2-7; weak D call: TRBD2 (5 bases). Germline CDR1 and CDR2: MNHEY and SMNVEV (reference sequence). The CDR3 runs to 15 residues. V was shortened by 3 bases and J by 2 bases, with 14 bases between the two germline ends. This chain's CDR3 is CASSLSGSETYEQYF. The CDR3 nucleotides read TGTGCCAGCAGTTTGAGCGGCTCCGAGACCTACGAGCAGTACTTC.

The CDR3 DNA sequence: TGTGCCAGCAGGGGACCTACAGGGGTTTATAATTCACCCCTCCACTTT. This translates into CASRGPTGVYNSPLHF. The chain uses TRBV27 and TRBJ1-6, with 7 bases fitting TRBD1. J lost 4 bases, V lost 6 bases, and 9 bases had no gene match. The CDR3 length is 16 residues. CDR1 MNHEY and CDR2 SMNVEV come from the germline V gene (reference sequence).

This clone was counted once. The chain recombines TRBV10-3 with TRBJ2-1, with 7 bases fitting TRBD2. V dropped 6 bases and J dropped 3; count of bases not matched to a gene: 8. The CDR3 spans 15 residues. The germline gives CDR1 ENHRY, CDR2 SYGVKD. CDR3 nucleotide sequence: TGTGCCATCAGAAGCAGCGGGGCAGACTACAATGAGCAGTTCTTC. This codes for CAIRSSGADYNEQFF.

The chain links TRBV16 to TRBJ1-4, with D unresolved. The V end lost 4 bases, the J end lost 8 bases, and 11 bases lay between the germline ends. There are 13 residues in the CDR3. The V gene's germline CDR1 is KGHSY and CDR2 FQNENV. The CDR3 region has the DNA TGTGCCAGCAGCCCAGGCACCCGCGAAAAACTGTTTTTT. Amino acids: CASSPGTREKLFF.

This clone has just one count. The chain is built from TRBV4-2 and TRBJ2-7, with 11 bases aligning to TRBD1. Looked up from germline, CDR1 is LGHNA and CDR2 is YNFKEQ. The CDR3 runs 17 residues. Trimming removed 1 base from V and 6 bases from J; junction bases left unmatched: 11. The CDR3 nucleotides are TGTGCCAGCAGCCAAGCGGGAGCCGGGACAGGGGGGGGCGAGCAGTACTTC. Translation gives CASSQAGAGTGGGEQYF.

The CDR3 is CASSRTLQETQYF. CDR3 nucleotides: TGTGCCAGCAGTCGGACTTTACAAGAGACCCAGTACTTC. This chain joins TRBV6-5 and TRBJ2-5; D perhaps matches TRBD2 (5 bases). From germline, CDR1 is MNHEY and CDR2 SVGAGI. With 5 bases removed from V and 2 bases from J, the gap between germline ends came to 9 bases. The CDR3 has 13 residues.

About this clone itself: A much larger clone differs by one base, so this may be a read error. The rearrangement joins TRBV6-1 to TRBJ2-7; TRBD2 matches at 8 bases. V lost 7 bases to trimming and J lost 2 bases; unmatched junction nucleotides: 7. Per germline, CDR1 MNHNS and CDR2 SASEGT. The CDR3 length is 14 residues. CDR3 sequence reads: CASTQTSATYEQYF. CDR3 nucleotide sequence: TGTGCCAGCACCCAGACTAGCGCAACCTACGAGCAGTACTTC.

The chain links TRBV27 to TRBJ1-1, with D unresolved. V lost 1 base and J 6 bases, leaving 9 bases between the germline ends. Germline CDR1 and CDR2: MNHEY and SMNVEV (reference sequence). The CDR3 is made up of 13 amino acids. The CDR3 DNA sequence: TGTGCCAGCAGTTTATTTCCCCGGGCTGAAGCTTTCTTT. Translation: CASSLFPRAEAFF.

The sample holds a few counts of this clone. The chain recombines TRBV5-1 with TRBJ2-6; no firm D call. V was cut by 4 bases and J by 0 bases, with 11 bases left in between. The CDR3 sequence is 16 residues long. From germline, CDR1 is SGHRS and CDR2 YFSETQ. The DNA for the CDR3 is TGCGCCAGCAGCCCTTACTCTAGCTCTGGGGCCAACGTCCTGACTTTC. It yields the protein CASSPYSSSGANVLTF.

Many counts were recorded for this clone. The genes are TRBV19 and TRBJ2-3; tentatively, D is TRBD1 (5 bases). Trimming took 10 bases from V and 2 from J, leaving 13 bases between them. The CDR3 covers 13 residues. Germline V lookup: CDR1 LNHDA, CDR2 SQIVND (reference sequence). The CDR3 protein is CATAQGLTDTQYF. The CDR3 DNA sequence: TGTGCCACCGCTCAGGGTCTCACAGATACGCAGTATTTT.

This clone has more than one count but fewer than ten. The V call is TRBV19, the J call TRBJ1-4; 7 bases align to TRBD1. Germline V gene lookup returns CDR1 LNHDA and CDR2 SQIVND (reference sequence). The J segment lost 6 bases and the V segment lost 6 bases, leaving 13 bases of the junction unmatched. The CDR3 extends over 16 amino acids. The CDR3 region is CASSRGLLEHDEKLFF. CDR3 in DNA: TGTGCCAGTAGCAGGGGGTTGCTGGAACACGATGAAAAACTGTTTTTT.

The chain uses TRBV5-1 and TRBJ2-7, with a possible D match to TRBD2 (6 bases). The germline CDR1 and CDR2 sequences are SGHRS and YFSETQ. V lost 4 bases and J 4 bases, leaving 12 bases between the germline ends. This CDR3 region has 13 residues. CDR3 amino acids: CASSDPGEYEQYF. In DNA, the CDR3 is TGCGCCAGCAGCGATCCGGGAGAGTACGAGCAGTACTTC.

This clone appeared a few times. The chain couples TRBV5-8 to TRBJ1-2, with a weak D call TRBD1 (6 bases). V lost 3 bases and J lost 4, with 10 bases in between. The CDR3 is 13 residues long. Germline CDR1 and CDR2: SGHTS and YDEGEE. DNA for the CDR3: TGTGCCAGCAGCTCAGGGGTCTCCTATGGCTACACCTTC. This codes for CASSSGVSYGYTF.

This rearrangement joins TRBV14 to TRBJ2-1; 11 positions match TRBD2. Germline values: CDR1 SGHDN, CDR2 FVKESK. V lost 1 base, J lost 8 bases, and 7 bases stayed unmatched. CDR3 length: 16 residues. CDR3 sequence (DNA): TGTGCCAGCAGCCAAGTAAAACTAGCGGGAGAAGATGAGCAGTTCTTC. The encoded protein is CASSQVKLAGEDEQFF.